The 13 T cell receptor beta chains presented below share a single source sample, sequenced in a study of T cells in Graves' hyperthyroidism and ophthalmopathy. Amplification of TCR beta CDR3 regions was performed using RNA transcripts as template. HTBI primers were the set used in a first-round RT-PCR of the TCR CDR3. TCRdb itself ran the multiplex PCR reads through MiXCR, one entry per CDR3 protein. Of about 380,000 distinct CDR3 sequences listed, about 15% are singletons. Sequenced material: blood. These TCRs come from a woman aged 60-75 years with Graves' hyperthyroidism.

The J gene is TRBJ1-1, the V gene TRBV18; unclear D gene. The V gene's germline CDR1 is KGHSH and CDR2 LQKENI. The ends were cut back, 3 bases at V and 1 base at J, with 12 bases in the middle. The CDR3 consists of 15 residues. The CDR3, as DNA: TGTGCCAGCTCACCGCCCGAGGGCGGGAACACTGAAGCTTTCTTT. Translating gives CASSPPEGGNTEAFF. Full variable domain (missing parts from reference TRBV18 and TRBJ1-1): NAGVMQNPRHLVRRRGQEARLRCSPMKGHSHVYWYRQLPEEGLKFMVYLQKENIIDESGMPKERFSAEFPKEGPSILRIQQVVRGDSAAYFCASSPPEGGNTEAFFGQGTRLTVV.

This chain uses TRBV25-1 with TRBJ2-7; D may be TRBD1 (6 bases). Trimming took off 6 bases at V and 2 bases at J, with 14 bases between the two ends. Germline loops: CDR1 MGHDK, CDR2 SYGVNS. The CDR3 has 14 residues. The CDR3, as DNA: TGTGCCAGCAGCGCCGAGGACAGAACCTACGAGCAGTACTTC. Its translation is CASSAEDRTYEQYF.

The chain uses TRBV25-1 and TRBJ2-1; possible D gene TRBD1, 6 bases. The V and J ends lost 4 bases and 0 bases respectively, with 16 bases between them. There are 17 residues in the CDR3. The V gene's germline CDR1 is MGHDK and CDR2 SYGVNS. CDR3 protein: CASSGFGQKISYNEQFF. The CDR3 nucleotides are TGTGCCAGCAGTGGGTTCGGACAGAAGATCTCCTACAATGAGCAGTTCTTC.

This clonotype was observed a handful of times. V and J are TRBV6-5 and TRBJ2-7, with a weak D call TRBD1 (6 bases). The germline V and J ends were trimmed by 0 bases and 6 bases, with 9 bases remaining between them. The V gene's germline CDR1 is MNHEY and CDR2 SVGAGI. There are 13 residues in the CDR3. Written as DNA, the CDR3 is TGTGCCAGCAGTTACTCACAGGGCCTCGAGCAGTACTTC. Translation gives CASSYSQGLEQYF.

This clonotype was picked up many times. This chain links TRBV18 with TRBJ2-5, with TRBD2 matching over 8 bases. The CDR3 runs to 16 residues. The germline gives CDR1 KGHSH, CDR2 LQKENI. The junction had 10 bases not matched to a gene; V was cut back by 3 bases and J by 4 bases. CDR3 amino acids: CASSPPPGLAGETQYF. CDR3 DNA: TGTGCCAGCTCACCCCCCCCTGGGCTAGCGGGAGAGACCCAGTACTTC.

This clonotype was counted ten times or more. The genes are TRBV6-1 and TRBJ2-7, with a tentative D call TRBD1 (6 bases). CDR1 and CDR2 from the germline V gene are MNHNS and SASEGT. The length of the CDR3 is 14 residues. V lost 5 bases to trimming and J lost 3 bases, with 14 bases between them. This CDR3 reads CASSLADRRYEQYF. In DNA, the CDR3 is TGTGCCAGCAGTTTGGCGGACAGACGCTACGAGCAGTACTTC.

The chain recombines TRBV19 with TRBJ2-5; 8 bases fit TRBD2. Germline-derived CDR1 and CDR2 are LNHDA and SQIVND (reference sequence). The CDR3 has 15 residues. V dropped 3 bases and J dropped 5; count of bases not matched to a gene: 8. CDR3 nucleotides: TGTGCCAGTAGTATTGGAGCGGGAGTCGGCGAGACCCAGTACTTC. This encodes CASSIGAGVGETQYF.

This clonotype was seen repeatedly, ten times or more. The chain has TRBV11-2 and TRBJ2-3, with D hard to call. CDR1 is SGHAT and CDR2 is FQNNGV in the germline V gene. The CDR3 consists of 14 residues. The germline V and J ends were trimmed by 3 bases and 0 bases, with 7 bases remaining between them. DNA of the CDR3: TGTGCCAGCAGCTTGAGGCTAAGCACAGATACGCAGTATTTT. Encoded protein: CASSLRLSTDTQYF. Full variable domain (rest looked up from reference TRBV11-2 and TRBJ2-3): EAGVAQSPRYKIIEKRQSVAFWCNPISGHATLYWYQQILGQGPKLLIQFQNNGVVDDSQLPKDRFSAERLKGVDSTLKIQPAKLEDSAVYLCASSLRLSTDTQYFGPGTRLTVL.

The J gene is TRBJ2-5, the V gene TRBV5-1; maybe TRBD2 (5 bases). CDR1 SGHRS and CDR2 YFSETQ come from the germline V gene. V lost 0 bases to trimming and J lost 5 bases, with 11 bases between them. The CDR3 loop spans 14 amino acids. CDR3 region: CASSLVLAIETQYF. The CDR3 DNA is TGCGCCAGCAGCTTGGTTCTAGCTATTGAGACCCAGTACTTC.

This clonotype was observed many times. The chain couples TRBV5-5 to TRBJ1-5, with TRBD1 identical over 9 bases. The J segment lost 6 bases and the V segment lost 4 bases, leaving 8 bases of the junction unmatched. There are 15 residues in the CDR3. CDR1 is SGHKS and CDR2 is YYEKEE in the germline V gene (reference sequence). The CDR3 nucleotides read TGTGCCAGCAGCGCCGGGACAGGGAAGGGTCAGCCCCAGCATTTT. It translates to CASSAGTGKGQPQHF.

J is TRBJ2-1 and V is TRBV6-1, with D perhaps matching TRBD1 (6 bases). Germline values: CDR1 MNHNS, CDR2 SASEGT. Trimming pared 2 bases from V and 5 bases from J, leaving 10 bases between. The CDR3 totals 14 residues. CDR3 protein: CASSESQGHNEQFF. DNA for the CDR3: TGTGCCAGCAGTGAAAGTCAGGGGCACAATGAGCAGTTCTTC.

Many counts were recorded for this clonotype. The V and J genes are TRBV3-1 and TRBJ1-4; the D is unclear. Germline V gene lookup returns CDR1 LGHDT and CDR2 YNNKEL (reference sequence). Trimming left V 6 bases short and J 6 bases short, with 14 bases between. The CDR3 sequence is 14 residues long. This CDR3 reads CASSPRTNDEKLFF. Written as DNA, the CDR3 is TGTGCCAGCAGTCCACGGACTAATGATGAAAAACTGTTTTTT. Combining the CDR3 with reference TRBV3-1 and TRBJ1-4 gives the whole variable domain DTAVSQTPKYLVTQMGNDKSIKCEQNLGHDTMYWYKQDSKKFLKIMFSYNNKELIINETVPNRFSPKSPDKAHLNLHINSLELGDSAVYFCASSPRTNDEKLFFGSGTQLSVL.

This clonotype came up many times. The chain combines TRBV12-3 or TRBV12-4 with TRBJ1-5; maybe TRBD1 (6 bases). Trimming took off 6 bases at V and 4 bases at J, with 16 bases between the two ends. CDR3 length equals 15 residues. CDR3 in amino acids: CASRQGSWGNQPQHF. The CDR3 nucleotides read TGTGCCAGCAGACAGGGATCCTGGGGTAATCAGCCCCAGCATTTT.